The 27 T cell receptor beta chains presented below share a single source sample, sequenced in a study of T cells in women clearing cervical HPV infection. Sequencing was performed with immunoSEQ multiplex PCR; in TCRdb, only in-frame clones are kept and a portion is missing. Its clone listing holds more than 20,000 clones. The specimen was blood buffy coat. The receptor set was obtained from a woman aged 18 to 75 with a cervical HPV16 infection that either progressed to CIN3+ or cleared (not recorded which).

Concerning this clone: The junction does not match germline at one end; this may be a read error. The CDR3 end falls 3 residues outside the read, so it is completed with the germline J gene. The chain carries TRBV4-2 and TRBJ1-4; D is possibly TRBD1 (5 bases). This CDR3 is built from 16 residues. Germline loops: CDR1 LGHNA, CDR2 YNFKEQ. The CDR3 here is CASSQESVWGGEKLFF. CDR3 DNA (partial): TGCGCCAGCAGCCAAGAGAGCGTATGGGGGGGTGAAAAA.

With regard to this clone: The read stops 3 residues short of the end of the CDR3; the missing end is completed from the germline J gene. This chain links TRBV5-1 with TRBJ2-3; D unresolved. Trimming took off 0 bases at V and 2 bases at J, with 7 bases between the two ends. Germline V gene lookup returns CDR1 SGHRS and CDR2 YFSETQ. This CDR3 contains 14 residues. CDR3 bases read: TGCGCCAGCAGCTTGGAAGGGTCCACAGATACG. It yields the protein CASSLEGSTDT. Given in full, the CDR3 is CASSLEGSTDTQYF.

Note on this clone: Read sequence stops 3 residues before the CDR3 end, and the germline J gene provides the missing end. The V call is TRBV18, the J call TRBJ2-3; D is unclear. Trimming shortened V by 3 bases and J by 2 bases, and 6 bases separated the two germline ends. CDR3 length equals 13 residues. Looked up from germline, CDR1 is KGHSH and CDR2 is LQKENI. CDR3 bases read: TGTGCCAGCTCACCCTCCCTCACAGATACG. The encoded protein is CASSPSLTDT. In full, the CDR3 is CASSPSLTDTQYF.

With respect to this clone: The read ends 3 residues shy of where the CDR3 ends; the end is completed using the germline J gene. J is TRBJ2-2 and V is TRBV7-2; D gene ambiguous. This CDR3 spans 15 amino acids. V was pared by 2 bases and J by 5 bases, with 12 bases between. Per the germline V gene, CDR1 is SGHTA and CDR2 is FQGNSA. The CDR3 spells CASSLRRETTGELFF. The sequenced part of the CDR3 DNA is TGTGCCAGCAGCTTAAGACGCGAGACAACCGGGGAG. The whole variable domain, remainder taken from reference TRBV7-2 and TRBJ2-2, is GAGVSQSPSNKVTEKGKDVELRCDPISGHTALYWYRQSLGQGLEFLIYFQGNSAPDKSGLPSDRFSAERTGGSVSTLTIQRTQQEDSAVYLCASSLRRETTGELFFGEGSRLTVL.

As for this clone: The read terminates 3 residues before the CDR3 end, so the remaining end is supplied by the germline J gene. This sequence joins TRBV20-1 and TRBJ2-5; 13 bases are shared with TRBD2. The CDR3 sequence is 18 residues long. CDR1 and CDR2 from the germline V gene are DFQATT and SNEGSKA (reference sequence). Trimming at V came to 5 bases and at J to 1 base, leaving 13 bases not matched to a gene. The CDR3 loop is CSAAMTSGGSTFQETQYF. The CDR3 DNA, read in part, is TGCAGTGCTGCTATGACTAGCGGGGGGTCCACCTTCCAAGAGACC.

In regard to this clone: Germline is not matched at one junction end, which may reflect a read error. Read data end 3 residues before the CDR3 end; the end is taken from the germline J gene. The rearrangement links TRBV20-1 to TRBJ1-2; D is ambiguous. CDR3 length equals 18 residues. Germline V gene lookup returns CDR1 DFQATT and CDR2 SNEGSKA (reference sequence). CDR3 DNA (partial): TGCAGTGCTAGAGTCCTCGGCTTTTTATCCGTAGCTAACTATGTC. Encoded protein: CSARVLGFLSVANYV. The CDR3 as a whole reads CSARVLGFLSVANYVYTF.

A note on this clone: The read ends 3 residues shy of where the CDR3 ends; the end is completed using the germline J gene. This chain connects TRBV7-3 to TRBJ2-3; 10 nucleotides agree with TRBD2. The V gene end was trimmed by 5 bases and the J gene end by 6 bases; junction bases not matched to a gene: 8. Per germline, CDR1 SGHTA and CDR2 FQGTGA. This CDR3 is 15 amino acids long. CDR3 DNA (partial): TGTGCCAGCAGCACAGCGGGGGGGCCGTTGGATACG. This encodes CASSTAGGPLDT. The full CDR3 sequence reads CASSTAGGPLDTQYF.

Details on this clone: From the germline J gene comes the end of the CDR3, since the read stops 3 residues before it. The genes are TRBV11-3 and TRBJ2-1, with D maybe TRBD2 (5 bases). The V and J ends lost 5 bases and 8 bases respectively, with 16 bases between them. Germline lookup yields CDR1 SGHNT and CDR2 YENEEA. The CDR3 is made up of 14 amino acids. The CDR3 spells CASSRGPNNDEQFF. The DNA read from the CDR3 is TGTGCCAGCAGCCGCGGGCCCAACAACGATGAG. Full variable domain (rest looked up from reference TRBV11-3 and TRBJ2-1): EAGVVQSPRYKIIEKKQPVAFWCNPISGHNTLYWYLQNLGQGPELLIRYENEEAVDDSQLPKDRFSAERLKGVDSTLKIQPAELGDSAVYLCASSRGPNNDEQFFGPGTRLTVL.

Details on this clone: The DNA ends 3 residues before the CDR3 does, and the rest of the CDR3 is filled in from the germline J gene. This chain uses TRBV5-1 with TRBJ1-1, with D possibly being TRBD1 (5 bases). The germline V gene has CDR1 SGHRS and CDR2 YFSETQ. This CDR3 is 14 amino acids long. V lost 1 base and J 6 bases, leaving 13 bases between the germline ends. CDR3 region: CASSLTGKMSEAFF. Incomplete CDR3 DNA: TGCGCCAGCAGCTTGACAGGCAAAATGTCTGAA.

Notes on this clone: The read ends 3 residues before the CDR3 terminus; that terminus is restored from the germline J gene. The genes are TRBV20-1 and TRBJ1-4; D uncertain. The V end lost 7 bases, the J end lost 5 bases, and 11 bases lay between the germline ends. The CDR3 totals 12 residues. Germline CDR1 and CDR2: DFQATT and SNEGSKA (reference sequence). The DNA read from the CDR3 is TGCAGTGTTCGGGGTTTCAATGAAAAA. This gives the protein CSVRGFNEK. The CDR3 in its entirety is CSVRGFNEKLFF.

With respect to this clone: The read ends 3 residues before the CDR3 terminus; that terminus is restored from the germline J gene. The V call is TRBV7-9, the J call TRBJ2-7, with 8 nucleotides matching TRBD2. The ends lost 2 bases at V and 5 bases at J; junction bases unmatched: 5. The CDR3 contains 14 residues. CDR1 and CDR2 (germline): SEHNR, FQNEAQ (reference sequence). The CDR3 loop is CASSLRDSGNEQYF. CDR3 DNA (partial): TGTGCCAGCAGCTTACGGGATAGCGGGAACGAG.

In the case of this clone: The read ends 3 residues before the CDR3 terminus; that terminus is restored from the germline J gene. This chain uses TRBV19 with TRBJ2-4; 7 bases line up with TRBD2. CDR3 length: 17 amino acids. V lost 0 bases to trimming and J lost 1 base; unmatched junction nucleotides: 6. Germline-derived CDR1 and CDR2 are LNHDA and SQIVND (reference sequence). The CDR3 protein is CASSIDGGGSAKNIQYF. The sequenced part of the CDR3 DNA is TGTGCCAGTAGTATAGATGGCGGCGGGAGTGCCAAAAACATT.

Comments on this clone: The read ends 3 residues shy of where the CDR3 ends; the end is completed using the germline J gene. The chain uses TRBV20-1 and TRBJ2-3, with 11 bases fitting TRBD2. Germline CDR1 reads DFQATT; CDR2 reads SNEGSKA (reference sequence). The CDR3 runs to 16 residues. V lost 3 bases to trimming and J lost 2 bases; unmatched junction nucleotides: 7. CDR3 bases read: TGCAGTGCTAGTATACCTAGCGGGGGGATCACAGATACG. This sequence encodes CSASIPSGGITDT. In full, the CDR3 is CSASIPSGGITDTQYF.

Remarks on this clone: The sequence runs out 3 residues before the end of the CDR3; the remainder is reconstructed from the germline J gene. The rearrangement links TRBV7-9 to TRBJ1-2; D gene uncertain. Germline CDR1 SEHNR, CDR2 FQNEAQ (reference sequence). The CDR3 extends over 13 amino acids. The covered CDR3 bases are TGTGCCAGCAGCTTAGCTAGAAGAAATGAC. This codes for CASSLARRND. The CDR3 in full is CASSLARRNDYTF.

Notes on this clone: The missing CDR3 end, 3 residues past where the read stops, is filled in from the germline J gene. J is TRBJ1-1 and V is TRBV20-1; D perhaps matches TRBD1 (5 bases). This CDR3 has 14 amino acids. Per the germline V gene, CDR1 is DFQATT and CDR2 is SNEGSKA (reference sequence). Trimming pared 5 bases from V and 4 bases from J, leaving 17 bases between. This CDR3 is CSAPSMTQGTEAFF. The covered CDR3 bases are TGCAGTGCTCCGTCGATGACCCAGGGCACTGAA.

With respect to this clone: With the read ending 3 residues before the CDR3 end, the germline J gene is used to fill in that end. The chain carries TRBV20-1 and TRBJ2-1; 8 nucleotides align to TRBD2. Losses at the gene ends were 6 bases for V and 3 bases for J; bases not matched to a gene: 10. Germline V gene lookup returns CDR1 DFQATT and CDR2 SNEGSKA (reference sequence). The CDR3 runs 15 residues. The CDR3 here is CSAPTSAQGYNEQFF. CDR3 bases read: TGCAGTGCCCCGACTAGCGCCCAAGGCTACAATGAG.

With respect to this clone: The read stops 3 residues short of the end of the CDR3; the missing end is completed from the germline J gene. This chain links TRBV19 with TRBJ1-1, with no clear D. The germline V gene encodes CDR1 LNHDA and CDR2 SQIVND (reference sequence). Deletions cut 5 bases from V and 0 bases from J, with 13 bases between. The CDR3 covers 15 residues. The CDR3 bases that were read are TGTGCCAGTAGTCGGAGGAACAGTTTGAACACTGAA. This translates into CASSRRNSLNTE. The complete CDR3 sequence is CASSRRNSLNTEAFF.

Points on this clone: Read data end 3 residues before the CDR3 end; the end is taken from the germline J gene. The rearrangement links TRBV5-1 to TRBJ1-2; D remains unclear. Germline lookup yields CDR1 SGHRS and CDR2 YFSETQ. The CDR3 spans 14 residues. Trimming shortened V by 2 bases and J by 7 bases, and 15 bases separated the two germline ends. CDR3 bases read: TGCGCCAGCAGCTTAGGGTCCGCATCCGCTGGC. Translated, it gives CASSLGSASAG. From start to end, the CDR3 is CASSLGSASAGYTF.

The CDR3 region is CASSLDTGGSGPLHF. CDR3 bases read: TGCGCCAGCAGCTTAGACACAGGGGGTTCTGGCCCC. The chain joins TRBV5-1 to TRBJ1-6; 8 bases line up with TRBD1. The CDR3 is cut off 3 residues early in the read; its end comes from the germline J gene. Germline V gene data show CDR1 as SGHRS and CDR2 as YFSETQ. CDR3 length equals 15 residues.

Concerning this clone itself: One end of the junction is discordant with germline, which a read error may explain. The read halts 3 residues ahead of the CDR3 end, with the missing end drawn from the germline J gene. This chain uses TRBV7-7 with TRBJ1-1, with 8 positions matching TRBD1. From germline, CDR1 is SSHAT and CDR2 FNYEAQ (reference sequence). The CDR3 runs to 13 residues. CDR3 DNA (partial): TGTGCTAGCAGCGTGGACAGGGACGGTGAA. It codes for CASSVDRDGE. From start to end, the CDR3 is CASSVDRDGEAFF.

Notes on this clone: The missing CDR3 end, 3 residues past where the read stops, is filled in from the germline J gene. The gene calls are TRBV10-3 and TRBJ2-7, with D possibly being TRBD1 (6 bases). V dropped 6 bases and J dropped 3 bases, with 12 bases sitting between them. Germline CDR1 reads ENHRY; CDR2 reads SYGVKD. The CDR3 has 13 amino acids. CDR3 DNA, as far as it was read: TGTGCCATCAGAGGGGAACAGGGCTACGAG. Translating gives CAIRGEQGYE. The CDR3 reads in full as CAIRGEQGYEQYF.

As for this clone: The read ends 3 residues early relative to the CDR3; the germline J gene fills the gap. This chain uses TRBV10-2 with TRBJ2-7, with 9 bases aligning to TRBD1. The CDR3 totals 13 residues. J gave up 0 bases and V 9 bases, and 3 bases lay outside the gene matches. Per the germline V gene, CDR1 is WSHSY and CDR2 is SAAADI. CDR3 DNA (partial): TGCGCCAGTACGGGACAGGGCTCCTACGAG. Translation: CASTGQGSYE. The CDR3 reads in full as CASTGQGSYEQYF.

About this clone: Read data end 3 residues before the CDR3 end; the end is taken from the germline J gene. The chain carries TRBV30 and TRBJ1-4, with D maybe TRBD1 (6 bases). The ends were cut back, 5 bases at V and 8 bases at J, with 12 bases in the middle. The length of the CDR3 is 12 residues. Germline V gene lookup returns CDR1 GTSNPN and CDR2 SVGIG (reference sequence). Incomplete CDR3 DNA: TGTGCCTGGGGGTGGGGGGGCGAAAAA. Translation: CAWGWGGEK. The CDR3 in full is CAWGWGGEKLFF. Variable domain in full (rest from reference TRBV30 and TRBJ1-4): SQTIHQWPATLVQPVGSPLSLECTVEGTSNPNLYWYRQAAGRGLQLLFYSVGIGQISSEVPQNLSASRPQDRQFILSSKKLLLSDSGFYLCAWGWGGEKLFFGSGTQLSVL.

In regard to this clone: A read error may produce the germline difference seen at one junction end. The read falls 3 residues short of the CDR3 end, and the missing part is taken from the germline J gene. V usage is TRBV4-2 and J usage is TRBJ2-3; 7 bases line up with TRBD2. The CDR3 is made up of 16 amino acids. Per germline, CDR1 LGHNA and CDR2 YNFKEQ. CDR3: CASSQEYSGETDTQYF. CDR3 DNA (partial): TGCGCCAGCAGCCAAGAATACAGCGGGGAGACAGATACG.

A word on this clone: The read ends 3 residues shy of where the CDR3 ends; the end is completed using the germline J gene. The chain links TRBV18 to TRBJ1-2, with 7 bases identical to TRBD1. CDR1 and CDR2 from the germline V gene are KGHSH and LQKENI. The CDR3 spans 13 residues. This chain's CDR3 is CASSPPRGHGYTF. The covered CDR3 bases are TGTGCCAGCTCACCACCGAGGGGGCACGGC.

As to this clone: The read terminates 3 residues ahead of where the CDR3 ends, so the germline J gene completes it. The rearrangement links TRBV7-2 to TRBJ1-1, with TRBD1 as a possible D gene (5 bases). V was trimmed by 7 bases and J by 5 bases, leaving 11 bases between them. The germline V gene has CDR1 SGHTA and CDR2 FQGNSA. The length of the CDR3 is 12 residues. The sequenced part of the CDR3 DNA is TGTGCCAGCACAAGTGGGGGGACTGAA. It codes for CASTSGGTE. The CDR3 in its entirety is CASTSGGTEAFF.

Of note for this clone: The read comes to an end 3 residues before the CDR3 does, leaving the germline J gene to fill in the end. V usage is TRBV18 and J usage is TRBJ2-1; 9 positions agree with TRBD2. V trimming: 3 bases; J trimming: 8 bases; junction bases outside the gene matches: 14. CDR3 length equals 17 residues. Per germline, CDR1 KGHSH and CDR2 LQKENI. The CDR3 is CASSPPVGSGSSHEQFF. The CDR3 bases that were read are TGTGCCAGCTCACCCCCGGTTGGTAGCGGGAGTTCCCATGAG.